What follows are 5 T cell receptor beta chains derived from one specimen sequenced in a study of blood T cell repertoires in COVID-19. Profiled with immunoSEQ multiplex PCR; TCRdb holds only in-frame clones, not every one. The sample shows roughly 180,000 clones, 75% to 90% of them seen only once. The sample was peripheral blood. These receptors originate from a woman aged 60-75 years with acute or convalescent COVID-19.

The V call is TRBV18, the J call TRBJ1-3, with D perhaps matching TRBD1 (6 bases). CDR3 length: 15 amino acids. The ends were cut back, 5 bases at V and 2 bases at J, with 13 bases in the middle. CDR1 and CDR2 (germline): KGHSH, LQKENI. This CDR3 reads CASSTDRPPGNTIYF. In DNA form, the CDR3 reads TGTGCCAGCTCAACTGACAGGCCCCCTGGAAACACCATATATTTT.

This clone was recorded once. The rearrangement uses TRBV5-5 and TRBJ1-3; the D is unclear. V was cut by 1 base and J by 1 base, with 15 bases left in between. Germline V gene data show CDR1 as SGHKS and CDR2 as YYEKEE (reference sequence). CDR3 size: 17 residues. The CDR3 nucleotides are TGTGCCAGCAGCTTGACGAACCAGGCGTTTTCTGGAAACACCATATATTTT. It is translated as CASSLTNQAFSGNTIYF. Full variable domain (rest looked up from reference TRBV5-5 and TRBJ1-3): DAGVTQSPTHLIKTRGQQVTLRCSPISGHKSVSWYQQVLGQGPQFIFQYYEKEERGRGNFPDRFSARQFPNYSSELNVNALLLGDSALYLCASSLTNQAFSGNTIYFGEGSWLTVV.

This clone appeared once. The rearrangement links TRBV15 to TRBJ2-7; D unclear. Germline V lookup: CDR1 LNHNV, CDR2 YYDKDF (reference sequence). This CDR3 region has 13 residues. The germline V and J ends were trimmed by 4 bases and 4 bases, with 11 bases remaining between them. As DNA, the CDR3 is TGTGCCACCAGCACCCTAGACCCTTACGAGCAGTACTTC. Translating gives CATSTLDPYEQYF.

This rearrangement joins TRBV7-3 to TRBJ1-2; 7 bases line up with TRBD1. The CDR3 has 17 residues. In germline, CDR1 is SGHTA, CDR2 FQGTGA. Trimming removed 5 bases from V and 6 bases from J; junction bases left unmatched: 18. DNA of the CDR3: TGTGCCAGCAGCCCCTCCCCGCGAACAGGGGCACTCAATGGCTACACCTTC. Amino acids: CASSPSPRTGALNGYTF.

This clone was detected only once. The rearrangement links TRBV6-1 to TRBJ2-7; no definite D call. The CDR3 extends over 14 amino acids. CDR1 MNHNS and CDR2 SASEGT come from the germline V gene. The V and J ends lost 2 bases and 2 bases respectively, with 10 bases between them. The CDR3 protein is CASSEFGSTYEQYF. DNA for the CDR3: TGTGCCAGCAGTGAATTCGGGTCCACCTACGAGCAGTACTTC.